This paragraph covers one T cell receptor beta chain sequence. Its antigen remains unidentified. One junction end disagrees with the germline gene, perhaps due to a read error. This sample was taken from a study of cytomegalovirus exposure and HLA in healthy donors. PCR employed 60 Vbeta and 13 Jbeta primers. The data were produced by immunoSEQ multiplex PCR, yet TCRdb's version contains in-frame clones alone and is incomplete. The sample carries some 180,000 clones, roughly 10% recorded once. This CDR3 spans 15 amino acids. Germline CDR1 reads SGHRS; CDR2 reads YFSETQ. Whole-study results and caveats: On later analysis, the bulk of CMV-associated TCR beta chains appeared to be HLA-restricted. Researchers counted roughly 160 TCR beta chains as cytomegalovirus-associated.

The sequencing sample was made of PBMCs. The source of this sequence is a woman in her 30s in good health and CMV-seropositive. The chain is built from TRBV5-1 and TRBJ1-2; 10 bases align to TRBD1. The CDR3 reads CASSLETGGYYCYTF. The CDR3 DNA is TGCGCCAGCAGCTTGGAGACAGGGGGCTACTATTGCTACACCTTC.